Listed here are 27 T cell receptor beta chains from one sample, sequenced in a study of blood T cells in healthy people across ages. It was with a sample-barcoded 5' primer and a J-beta primer mix that a second PCR of about 6 to 12 cycles was run. TCRdb re-analysed the 5' RACE reads in MiXCR, keeping a single row per CDR3 protein. The sample consists of hundreds of thousands of distinct CDR3 sequences, 40% to 50% of them appearing once. The specimen was blood. All receptors come from a man aged 60-69 years in good health.

This clonotype has more than one count but fewer than ten. V gene TRBV12-3 or TRBV12-4 combines with J gene TRBJ1-5; a weak D match, TRBD1 (5 bases). There are 13 residues in the CDR3. Trimming removed 5 bases from V and 4 bases from J, with 9 bases in between. For the CDR3, the DNA is TGTGCCAGCAGTCGCAGGGATAATCAGCCCCAGCATTTT. It is translated as CASSRRDNQPQHF.

The V call is TRBV5-4, the J call TRBJ2-7; TRBD1 or TRBD2 may be the D gene (5 bases each). The J call is in doubt because the DNA end fits TRBJ2-5 better. The CDR3 spans 13 residues. Germline CDR1 SGHNT, CDR2 YYREEE (reference sequence). The CDR3 DNA reads as TGTGCCAGCAGCTTAGGGGACCCGGAGACCCAGTACTTC. Its protein is CASSLGDPETQYF.

This clonotype was seen a single time. This sequence joins TRBV11-3 and TRBJ2-2; perhaps TRBD2 as D (6 bases). CDR1 is SGHNT and CDR2 is YENEEA in the germline V gene. The ends were cut back, 6 bases at V and 2 bases at J, with 16 bases in the middle. The CDR3 has 16 amino acids. CDR3 bases: TGTGCCAGCAGTCGATTCGGGGAGGTAAACACCGGGGAGCTGTTTTTT. This encodes CASSRFGEVNTGELFF.

V and J are TRBV6-1 and TRBJ2-7; TRBD1 matches 9 bases. CDR1 and CDR2 from the germline V gene are MNHNS and SASEGT. CDR3 length: 15 amino acids. Trimming cost V 6 bases and J 3 bases; bases outside gene matches: 9. This CDR3 is CASRDGTGLLYEQYF. The CDR3 DNA is TGTGCCAGCAGGGACGGGACAGGGCTGCTCTACGAGCAGTACTTC.

This chain connects TRBV5-1 to TRBJ2-3; no firm D call. CDR3 length: 13 amino acids. CDR1 and CDR2 from the germline V gene are SGHRS and YFSETQ. Trimming stripped 5 bases from V and 2 bases from J, with 9 bases between. CDR3: CASSPSDTDTQYF. The CDR3 nucleotides read TGCGCCAGCAGTCCGAGCGACACAGATACGCAGTATTTT. The full variable domain, its missing parts supplied by reference TRBV5-1 and TRBJ2-3, is KAGVTQTPRYLIKTRGQQVTLSCSPISGHRSVSWYQQTPGQGLQFLFEYFSETQRNKGNFPGRFSGRQFSNSRSEMNVSTLELGDSALYLCASSPSDTDTQYFGPGTRLTVL.

The V and J genes are TRBV20-1 and TRBJ2-1; D might be TRBD1 or TRBD2, each matching 6 bases. The CDR3 length is 17 residues. V gave up 3 bases and J gave up 7 bases, with 25 bases separating them. Per the germline V gene, CDR1 is DFQATT and CDR2 is SNEGSKA (reference sequence). CDR3 bases: TGCAGTGCTAGCTTAACCGGAGGGGGGCTTATTATGAATGAGCAGTTCTTC. Translation gives CSASLTGGGLIMNEQFF.

The chain combines TRBV29-1 with TRBJ1-2, with 9 bases that match TRBD1. V was clipped by 7 bases and J by 7 bases; unmatched bases: 10. This CDR3 region has 13 residues. Germline V gene lookup returns CDR1 SQVTM and CDR2 ANQGSEA. The CDR3 here is CSGEQGAAGGYTF. The CDR3, as DNA: TGCAGCGGAGAACAGGGGGCCGCGGGTGGCTACACCTTC.

The chain is built from TRBV20-1 and TRBJ2-3; D is uncertain. With 6 bases removed from V and 1 base from J, the gap between germline ends came to 14 bases. This CDR3 region has 14 residues. Germline CDR1 DFQATT, CDR2 SNEGSKA (reference sequence). The CDR3 reads CSARPASGTDTQYF. The CDR3 DNA sequence: TGCAGTGCCAGACCTGCAAGCGGCACAGATACGCAGTATTTT.

The V and J genes are TRBV7-2 and TRBJ1-1; D remains unclear. Germline CDR1 and CDR2: SGHTA and FQGNSA. This CDR3 has 15 residues. Deletions cut 3 bases from V and 5 bases from J, with 16 bases between. This CDR3 reads CASSFSHGEETEAFF. The CDR3 DNA is TGTGCCAGCAGCTTCTCTCACGGTGAGGAAACTGAAGCTTTCTTT.

The CDR3 spells CASSQQQVYGYTF. As DNA, the CDR3 is TGTGCCAGCAGCCAGCAACAGGTCTATGGCTACACCTTC. V gene TRBV16 combines with J gene TRBJ1-2, with D possibly being TRBD1 (5 bases). V gave up 3 bases and J gave up 4 bases, with 9 bases separating them. This CDR3 spans 13 amino acids. Germline CDR1 KGHSY, CDR2 FQNENV.

This clonotype was found a few times. J is TRBJ2-1 and V is TRBV20-1, with TRBD2 matching 14 bases. The V segment lost 5 bases and the J segment 10 bases; nucleotides outside the gene matches: 7. The CDR3 covers 14 residues. Germline CDR1 and CDR2: DFQATT and SNEGSKA (reference sequence). The chain's CDR3 is CSAQSGLAGAEQFF. For the CDR3, the DNA is TGCAGTGCTCAATCGGGACTAGCGGGGGCCGAGCAGTTCTTC.

The V call is TRBV28, the J call TRBJ1-5; D is undetermined. Trimming removed 3 bases from V and 0 bases from J, with 9 bases in between. In germline, CDR1 is MDHEN, CDR2 SYDVKM. The CDR3 contains 15 residues. The CDR3 loop reads CASSFIGDSNQPQHF. Here the CDR3 DNA reads TGTGCCAGCAGTTTTATAGGAGATAGCAATCAGCCCCAGCATTTT.

The chain employs TRBV6-2 or TRBV6-3 and TRBJ1-2; D might be TRBD1 (5 bases). CDR1 is MNHEY and CDR2 is SVGEGT in the germline V gene. The ends were cut back, 8 bases at V and 3 bases at J, with 16 bases in the middle. This CDR3 has 14 residues. The CDR3 sequence is CASCRDPVDYGYTF. CDR3 DNA: TGTGCCAGCTGTCGGGACCCGGTCGACTATGGCTACACCTTC.

This clonotype was seen at least ten times. V and J are TRBV6-2 or TRBV6-3 and TRBJ2-7; D is unclear. V lost 6 bases and J 3 bases, leaving 9 bases between the germline ends. The CDR3 has 12 residues. The germline CDR1 and CDR2 sequences are MNHEY and SVGEGT. CDR3 region: CASSQTLYEQYF. The DNA of the CDR3 is TGTGCCAGCAGCCAGACACTCTACGAGCAGTACTTC.

In DNA form, the CDR3 reads TGTGCCAGCAGTTACACGAGGGGCTTCACTGAAGCTTTCTTT. It codes for CASSYTRGFTEAFF. The rearrangement links TRBV6-5 to TRBJ1-1; TRBD1 is a possible D gene (5 bases). The CDR3 extends over 14 amino acids. Germline V gives CDR1 MNHEY, CDR2 SVGAGI. The V gene lost 2 bases and the J gene lost 4 bases, with 11 bases spanning the gap.

This clonotype was counted only a few times. The chain combines TRBV4-3 with TRBJ2-4; tentative D call: TRBD1 (6 bases). Germline V gene data show CDR1 as LGHNA and CDR2 as YSLEER. V shed 1 base and J shed 9 bases, with 16 bases lying between them. The CDR3 totals 15 residues. CDR3 bases: TGCGCCAGCAGCCAAGTGACAGGTCTGGCCAGCATTCAGTACTTC. This sequence encodes CASSQVTGLASIQYF.

The genes are TRBV7-2 and TRBJ2-1, with D possibly called TRBD1 or TRBD2 (5 bases each). Germline V gene lookup returns CDR1 SGHTA and CDR2 FQGNSA. The CDR3 runs to 18 residues. The V and J ends lost 4 bases and 7 bases respectively, with 26 bases between them. CDR3: CASSSSGAIVVRTNEQFF. CDR3 DNA: TGTGCCAGCAGCTCCAGTGGGGCCATAGTCGTCCGGACTAATGAGCAGTTCTTC.

The chain links TRBV24-1 to TRBJ2-1, with D tentatively TRBD2 (6 bases). The V end was cut by 4 bases, the J end by 4 bases, with 22 bases between. The CDR3 runs 18 residues. Germline CDR1 reads KGHDR; CDR2 reads SFDVKD. The CDR3 protein is CATSDSNSPGRGYNEQFF. Here the CDR3 DNA reads TGTGCCACCAGTGACTCTAATTCCCCGGGACGGGGGTACAATGAGCAGTTCTTC.

The chain recombines TRBV4-3 with TRBJ2-1, with D possibly TRBD1 on 5 matching bases. This CDR3 has 14 amino acids. V dropped 0 bases and J dropped 6 bases, with 9 bases sitting between them. CDR1 and CDR2 (germline): LGHNA, YSLEER. For the CDR3, the DNA is TGCGCCAGCAGCCAAGAGTGGGGCCGCAATGAGCAGTTCTTC. Translating it yields CASSQEWGRNEQFF.

The chain carries TRBV2 and TRBJ2-1; perhaps D is TRBD1 or TRBD2 (7 bases each). V dropped 11 bases and J dropped 0 bases, with 14 bases sitting between them. The germline V gene encodes CDR1 SNHLY and CDR2 FYNNEI. The CDR3 extends over 14 amino acids. CDR3 DNA: TGTGCCGGGGGGGACAGAAGCTCCTACAATGAGCAGTTCTTC. The encoded protein is CAGGDRSSYNEQFF. Using reference TRBV2 and TRBJ2-1 for the parts outside the CDR3, the full variable domain is EPEVTQTPSHQVTQMGQEVILRCVPISNHLYFYWYRQILGQKVEFLVSFYNNEISEKSEIFDDQFSVERPDGSNFTLKIRSTKLEDSAMYFCAGGDRSSYNEQFFGPGTRLTVL.

This chain uses TRBV9 with TRBJ2-3, with D uncertain. Germline CDR1 and CDR2: SGDLS and YYNGEE. The V end lost 0 bases, the J end lost 1 base, and 12 bases lay between the germline ends. The CDR3 length is 16 residues. The CDR3 region is CASSVGLESRTDTQYF. The DNA of the CDR3 is TGTGCCAGCAGCGTAGGCCTAGAGTCGCGCACAGATACGCAGTATTTT.

The V and J genes are TRBV11-2 and TRBJ1-1; 8 bases fit TRBD1. Germline CDR1 SGHAT, CDR2 FQNNGV. V lost 5 bases, J lost 1 base, and 12 bases stayed unmatched. The CDR3 has 17 amino acids. The CDR3 region is CASSPTTAGGGNTEAFF. CDR3 coding DNA: TGTGCCAGCAGCCCAACCACTGCAGGGGGCGGGAACACTGAAGCTTTCTTT.

The genes are TRBV4-1 and TRBJ1-2; D is unclear. The CDR3 is 15 residues long. The germline gives CDR1 MGHRA, CDR2 YSYEKL. Trimming took 0 bases from V and 4 from J, leaving 12 bases between them. The CDR3 protein is CASSQDATIGYGYTF. CDR3 DNA sequence: TGCGCCAGCAGCCAAGATGCGACTATAGGCTATGGCTACACCTTC.

CDR3 sequence reads: CASGLAGTDTQYF. The CDR3 DNA follows: TGTGCCAGCGGGCTAGCGGGAACAGATACGCAGTATTTT. The V gene is TRBV7-2, the J gene TRBJ2-3, with TRBD2 matching 9 bases. Germline V gives CDR1 SGHTA, CDR2 FQGNSA. The CDR3 runs to 13 residues. The V and J ends lost 8 bases and 3 bases, in that order; junction bases with no gene match: 3. Drawing the rest from reference TRBV7-2 and TRBJ2-3, the complete variable domain is GAGVSQSPSNKVTEKGKDVELRCDPISGHTALYWYRQSLGQGLEFLIYFQGNSAPDKSGLPSDRFSAERTGGSVSTLTIQRTQQEDSAVYLCASGLAGTDTQYFGPGTRLTVL.

Worth noting for this clonotype: At one of its ends the junction is not consistent with the germline gene, which may arise from a read error. The J gene is TRBJ2-7, the V gene TRBV5-1; the D gene is possibly TRBD1 (5 bases). Germline V gene lookup returns CDR1 SGHRS and CDR2 YFSETQ. The CDR3 loop spans 12 amino acids. CDR3 bases: TGCGTCAGCAGCGAAGGGGCGCGGGAGCAGTACTTC. Encoded protein: CVSSEGAREQYF.

Only a few counts were recorded for this clonotype. The rearrangement joins TRBV6-2 or TRBV6-3 to TRBJ2-5, with D perhaps TRBD1 (5 bases). The J call may be wrong; the DNA end is better matched by TRBJ2-7. The V gene's germline CDR1 is MNHEY and CDR2 SVGEGT. This CDR3 has 15 amino acids. The CDR3 DNA reads as TGTGCCAGCAGTCAAACAGGAACCCCCCTCTACGAGCAGTACTTC. This gives the protein CASSQTGTPLYEQYF.

V is TRBV12-5 and J is TRBJ2-7; the match to TRBD1 covers 7 bases. Trimming removed 0 bases from V and 1 base from J; junction bases left unmatched: 12. The CDR3 covers 18 residues. Per the germline V gene, CDR1 is LGHNT and CDR2 is FRNRAP. CDR3 sequence reads: CASGLVLSRDSSSYEQYF. CDR3 coding DNA: TGTGCTAGTGGTTTGGTACTCAGTCGGGACAGCTCGTCCTACGAGCAGTACTTC.